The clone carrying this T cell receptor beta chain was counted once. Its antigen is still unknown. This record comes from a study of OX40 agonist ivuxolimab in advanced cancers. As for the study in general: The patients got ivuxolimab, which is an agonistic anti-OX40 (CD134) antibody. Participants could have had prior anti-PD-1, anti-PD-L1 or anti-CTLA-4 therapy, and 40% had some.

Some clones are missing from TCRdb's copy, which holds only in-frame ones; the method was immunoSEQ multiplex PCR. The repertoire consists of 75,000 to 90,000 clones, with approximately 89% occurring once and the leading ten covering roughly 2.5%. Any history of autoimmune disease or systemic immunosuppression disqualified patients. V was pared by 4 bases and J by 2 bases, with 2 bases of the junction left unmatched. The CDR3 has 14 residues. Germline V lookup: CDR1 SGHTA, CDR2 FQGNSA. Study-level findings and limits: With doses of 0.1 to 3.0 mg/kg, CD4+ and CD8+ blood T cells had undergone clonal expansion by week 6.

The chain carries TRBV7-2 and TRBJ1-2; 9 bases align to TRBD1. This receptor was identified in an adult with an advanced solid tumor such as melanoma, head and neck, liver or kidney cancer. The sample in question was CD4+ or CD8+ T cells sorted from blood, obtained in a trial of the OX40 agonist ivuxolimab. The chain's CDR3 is CASSSGTGNYGYTF. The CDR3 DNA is TGTGCCAGCAGCTCGGGGACAGGGAACTATGGCTACACCTTC.